This TCR beta chain was identified during a study of shared clonotypes between healthy human individuals. About this clone: The antigen is unknown.

Every subset had its genomic DNA shared out evenly among several immunoSEQ plates. Assay used: immunoSEQ multiplex PCR; TCRdb lists only in-frame clones, some missing. The sample lists 2 million to 2.5 million clones, 85% to 95% occurring once. The CDR3 extends over 17 amino acids. The V gene's germline CDR1 is MGHRA and CDR2 YSYEKL. V trimming: 0 bases; J trimming: 0 bases; junction bases outside the gene matches: 7. Study results and caveats: Generation probability values for non-shared clonotypes were lower than those for clonotypes shared by all four donors.

This sequence was found in a man aged 18 to 29 in good health. Some clones in this sample may be carry-over from other donors' samples. This sequence joins TRBV4-1 and TRBJ2-7, with TRBD2 matching over 8 bases. Sequencing was carried out using naive CD4+ T cells from PBMCs. Subset denoted: CD45RA+ positively selected. CDR3 region: CASSQDRKREISYEQYF. The CDR3, as DNA: TGCGCCAGCAGCCAAGATCGGAAGCGGGAGATCTCCTACGAGCAGTACTTC.